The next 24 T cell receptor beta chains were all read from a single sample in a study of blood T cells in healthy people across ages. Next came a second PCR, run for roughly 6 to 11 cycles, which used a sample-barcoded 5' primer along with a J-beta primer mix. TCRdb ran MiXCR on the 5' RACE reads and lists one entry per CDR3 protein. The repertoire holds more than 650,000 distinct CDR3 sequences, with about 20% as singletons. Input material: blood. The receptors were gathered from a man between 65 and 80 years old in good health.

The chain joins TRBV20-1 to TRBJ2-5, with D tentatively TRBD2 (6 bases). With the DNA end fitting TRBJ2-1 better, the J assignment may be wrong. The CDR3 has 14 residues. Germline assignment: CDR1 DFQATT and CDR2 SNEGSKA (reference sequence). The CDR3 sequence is CSAPPGRSENEQFF. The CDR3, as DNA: TGCAGTGCTCCCCCCGGGAGATCGGAAAATGAGCAGTTCTTC.

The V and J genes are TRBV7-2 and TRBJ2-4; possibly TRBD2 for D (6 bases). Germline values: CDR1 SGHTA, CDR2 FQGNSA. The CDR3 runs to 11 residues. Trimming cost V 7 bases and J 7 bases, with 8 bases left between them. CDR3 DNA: TGTGCCAGCAACAGCGGGAACATTCAGTACTTC. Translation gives CASNSGNIQYF. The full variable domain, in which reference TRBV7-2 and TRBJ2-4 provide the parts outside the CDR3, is GAGVSQSPSNKVTEKGKDVELRCDPISGHTALYWYRQSLGQGLEFLIYFQGNSAPDKSGLPSDRFSAERTGGSVSTLTIQRTQQEDSAVYLCASNSGNIQYFGAGTRLSVL.

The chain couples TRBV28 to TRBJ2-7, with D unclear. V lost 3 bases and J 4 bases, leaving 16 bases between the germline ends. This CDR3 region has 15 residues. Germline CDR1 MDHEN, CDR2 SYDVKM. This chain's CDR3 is CASSFFVGSRYEQYF. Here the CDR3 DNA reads TGTGCCAGCAGTTTTTTTGTTGGCAGTAGATACGAGCAGTACTTC. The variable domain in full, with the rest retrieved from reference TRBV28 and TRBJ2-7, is DVKVTQSSRYLVKRTGEKVFLECVQDMDHENMFWYRQDPGLGLRLIYFSYDVKMKEKGDIPEGYSVSREKKERFSLILESASTNQTSMYLCASSFFVGSRYEQYFGPGTRLTVT.

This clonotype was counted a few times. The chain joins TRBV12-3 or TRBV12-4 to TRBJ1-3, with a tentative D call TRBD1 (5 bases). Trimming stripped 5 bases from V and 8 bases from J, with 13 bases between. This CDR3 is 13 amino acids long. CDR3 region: CASSVEGRDTIYF. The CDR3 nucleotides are TGTGCCAGCAGTGTAGAGGGGAGGGACACCATATATTTT.

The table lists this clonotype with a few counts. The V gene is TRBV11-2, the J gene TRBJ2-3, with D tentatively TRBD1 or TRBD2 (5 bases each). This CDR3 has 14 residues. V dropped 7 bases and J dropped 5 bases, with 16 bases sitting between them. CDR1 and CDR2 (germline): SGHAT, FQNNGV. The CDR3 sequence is CASIFRRAGDTQYF. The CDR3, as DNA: TGTGCCAGCATTTTCCGCAGGGCGGGAGATACGCAGTATTTT. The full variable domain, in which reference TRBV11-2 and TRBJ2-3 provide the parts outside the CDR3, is EAGVAQSPRYKIIEKRQSVAFWCNPISGHATLYWYQQILGQGPKLLIQFQNNGVVDDSQLPKDRFSAERLKGVDSTLKIQPAKLEDSAVYLCASIFRRAGDTQYFGPGTRLTVL.

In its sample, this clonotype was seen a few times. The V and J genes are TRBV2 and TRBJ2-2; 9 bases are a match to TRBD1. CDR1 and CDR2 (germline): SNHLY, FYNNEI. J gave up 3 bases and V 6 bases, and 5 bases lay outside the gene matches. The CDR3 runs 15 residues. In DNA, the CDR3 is TGTGCCAGCAGGGGACAGGGAGTCGACACCGGGGAGCTGTTTTTT. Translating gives CASRGQGVDTGELFF.

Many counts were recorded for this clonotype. The CDR3 loop is CASSRLAYEQYF. In DNA, the CDR3 is TGTGCCAGCAGCAGACTAGCCTACGAGCAGTACTTC. The chain recombines TRBV6-2 or TRBV6-3 with TRBJ2-7; perhaps TRBD2 as D (6 bases). Germline V gene lookup returns CDR1 MNHEY and CDR2 SVGEGT. The CDR3 contains 12 residues. Deletions cut 6 bases from V and 2 bases from J, with 8 bases between.

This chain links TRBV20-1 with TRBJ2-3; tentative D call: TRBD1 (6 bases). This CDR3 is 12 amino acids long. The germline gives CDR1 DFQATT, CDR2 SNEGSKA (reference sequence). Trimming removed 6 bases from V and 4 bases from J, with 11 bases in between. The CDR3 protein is CSAPDSADTQYF. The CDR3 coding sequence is TGCAGTGCCCCGGACAGCGCAGATACGCAGTATTTT.

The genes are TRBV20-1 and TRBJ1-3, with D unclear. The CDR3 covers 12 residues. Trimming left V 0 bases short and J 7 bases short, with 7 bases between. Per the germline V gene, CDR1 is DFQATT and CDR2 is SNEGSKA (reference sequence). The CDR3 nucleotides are TGCAGTGCTAGAGATCCCCCGAACACCATATATTTT. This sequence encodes CSARDPPNTIYF.

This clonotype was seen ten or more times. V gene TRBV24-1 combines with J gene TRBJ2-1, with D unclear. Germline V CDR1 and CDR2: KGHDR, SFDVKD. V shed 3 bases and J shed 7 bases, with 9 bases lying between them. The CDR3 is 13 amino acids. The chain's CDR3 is CATSDALSNEQFF. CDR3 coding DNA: TGTGCCACCAGTGATGCCCTCTCGAATGAGCAGTTCTTC.

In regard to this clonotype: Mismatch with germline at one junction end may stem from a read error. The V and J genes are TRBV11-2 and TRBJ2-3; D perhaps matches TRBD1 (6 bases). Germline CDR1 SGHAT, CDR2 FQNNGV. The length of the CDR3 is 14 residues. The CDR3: CAGSLQGYTDTQYF. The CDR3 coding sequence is TGTGCCGGCAGCTTACAGGGCTACACAGATACGCAGTATTTT.

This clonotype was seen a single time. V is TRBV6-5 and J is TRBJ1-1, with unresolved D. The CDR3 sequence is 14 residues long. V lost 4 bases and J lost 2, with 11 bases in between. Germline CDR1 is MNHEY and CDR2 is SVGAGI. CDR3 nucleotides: TGTGCCAGCAGTTGGGCAGGCCGAAACACTGAAGCTTTCTTT. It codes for CASSWAGRNTEAFF.

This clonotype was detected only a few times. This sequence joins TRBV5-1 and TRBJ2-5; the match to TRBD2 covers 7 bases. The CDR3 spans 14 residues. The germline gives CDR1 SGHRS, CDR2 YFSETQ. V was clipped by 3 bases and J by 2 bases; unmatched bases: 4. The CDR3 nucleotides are TGCGCCAGCAGCTACACTAGCGCTCAAGAGACCCAGTACTTC. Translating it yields CASSYTSAQETQYF.

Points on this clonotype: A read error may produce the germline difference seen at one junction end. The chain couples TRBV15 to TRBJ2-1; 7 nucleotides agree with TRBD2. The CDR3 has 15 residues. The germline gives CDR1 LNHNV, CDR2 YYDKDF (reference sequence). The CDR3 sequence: CATSRDPGRGNEQLF. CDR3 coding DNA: TGTGCCACCAGCAGAGATCCTGGGAGGGGCAATGAGCAGCTCTTC.

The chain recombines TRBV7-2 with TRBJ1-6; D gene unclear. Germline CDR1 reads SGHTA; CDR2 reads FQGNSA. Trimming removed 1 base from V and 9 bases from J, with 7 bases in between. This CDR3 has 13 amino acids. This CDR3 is CASSLVVGSPLHF. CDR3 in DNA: TGTGCCAGCAGCTTAGTAGTTGGTTCACCCCTCCACTTT.

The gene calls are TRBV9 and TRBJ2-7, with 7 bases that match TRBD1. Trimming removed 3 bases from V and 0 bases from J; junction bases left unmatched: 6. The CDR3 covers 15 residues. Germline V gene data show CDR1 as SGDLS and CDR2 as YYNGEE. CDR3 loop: CASSASGTASYEQYF. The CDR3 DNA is TGTGCCAGCAGCGCTAGTGGGACAGCCTCCTACGAGCAGTACTTC.

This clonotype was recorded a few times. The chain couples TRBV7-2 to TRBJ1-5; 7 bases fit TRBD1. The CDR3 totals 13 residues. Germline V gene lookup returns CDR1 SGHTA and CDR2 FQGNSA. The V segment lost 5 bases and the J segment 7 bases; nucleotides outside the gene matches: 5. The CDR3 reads CASSTQGGQPQHF. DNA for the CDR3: TGTGCCAGCAGCACACAAGGGGGCCAGCCCCAGCATTTT.

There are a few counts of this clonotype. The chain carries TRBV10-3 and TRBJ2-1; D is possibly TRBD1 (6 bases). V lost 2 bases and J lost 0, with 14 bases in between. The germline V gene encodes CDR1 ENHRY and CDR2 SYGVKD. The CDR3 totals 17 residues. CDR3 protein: CAISEAQLGGSYNEQFF. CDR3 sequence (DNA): TGTGCCATCAGTGAGGCCCAACTAGGGGGCTCCTACAATGAGCAGTTCTTC.

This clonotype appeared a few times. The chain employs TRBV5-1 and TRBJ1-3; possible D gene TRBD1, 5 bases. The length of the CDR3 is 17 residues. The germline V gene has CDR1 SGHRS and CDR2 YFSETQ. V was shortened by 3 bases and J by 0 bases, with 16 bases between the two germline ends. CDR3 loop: CASSSQSGASSGNTIYF. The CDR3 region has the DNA TGCGCCAGCAGCTCACAATCCGGGGCAAGCTCTGGAAACACCATATATTTT.

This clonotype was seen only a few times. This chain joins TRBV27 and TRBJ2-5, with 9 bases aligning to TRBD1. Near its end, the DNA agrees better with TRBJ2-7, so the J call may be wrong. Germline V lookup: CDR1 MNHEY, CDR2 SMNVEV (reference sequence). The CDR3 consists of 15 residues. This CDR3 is CASSPGQGTSYEQYV. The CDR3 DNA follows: TGTGCCAGCAGTCCAGGACAGGGGACATCCTACGAGCAGTACGTC.

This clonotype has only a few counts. The CDR3 DNA sequence: TGTGCCAGCAGCCCCAGACTAGCAGATTACAATGAGCAGTTCTTC. Protein: CASSPRLADYNEQFF. The chain joins TRBV7-3 to TRBJ2-1; TRBD2 aligns across 7 bases. The junction had 8 bases not matched to a gene; V was cut back by 5 bases and J by 4 bases. Germline loops: CDR1 SGHTA, CDR2 FQGTGA. CDR3 length equals 15 residues.

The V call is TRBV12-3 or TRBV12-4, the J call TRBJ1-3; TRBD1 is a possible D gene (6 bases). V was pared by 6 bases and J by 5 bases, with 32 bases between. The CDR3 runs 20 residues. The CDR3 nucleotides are TGTGCCAGCAGCCCCCCCCGACGATCAGCAAACAGGGACAAACGAAACACCATATATTTT. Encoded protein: CASSPPRRSANRDKRNTIYF.

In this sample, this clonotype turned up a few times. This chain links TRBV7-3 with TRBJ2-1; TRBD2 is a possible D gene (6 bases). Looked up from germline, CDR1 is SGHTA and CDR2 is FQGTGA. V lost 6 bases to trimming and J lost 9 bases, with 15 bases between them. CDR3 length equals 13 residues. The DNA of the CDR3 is TGTGCCAGCAGAAAAGGAGGGGTCAGTGAGCAGTTCTTC. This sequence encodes CASRKGGVSEQFF. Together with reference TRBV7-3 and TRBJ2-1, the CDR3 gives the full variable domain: GAGVSQTPSNKVTEKGKYVELRCDPISGHTALYWYRQSLGQGPEFLIYFQGTGAADDSGLPNDRFFAVRPEGSVSTLKIQRTERGDSAVYLCASRKGGVSEQFFGPGTRLTVL.

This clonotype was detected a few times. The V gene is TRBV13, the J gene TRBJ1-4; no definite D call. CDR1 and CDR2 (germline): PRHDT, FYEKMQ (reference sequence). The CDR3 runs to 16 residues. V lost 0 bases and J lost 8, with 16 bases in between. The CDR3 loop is CASSLGPLRGIEKLFF. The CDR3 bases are TGTGCCAGCAGCTTAGGCCCCCTGCGAGGGATAGAAAAACTGTTTTTT.